Below, one T cell receptor beta chain is given with its context. The CDR3 runs to 11 residues. CDR1 SGHTA and CDR2 FQGNSA come from the germline V gene. V lost 4 bases and J 5 bases, leaving 5 bases between the germline ends. The sample is drawn from a study of CD8+ T cells in alopecia areata. cDNA prepared by RNA extraction and subsequent reverse transcription served as the template for sequencing. Assay: immunoSEQ multiplex PCR; the TCRdb copy retains only in-frame clones and omits some. The sample has around 36,000 clones; around 50% are singletons. Sorting of CD4+ cells into CD25+CD127- cells was performed for roughly 5 patients. The investigators collected lesional scalp punch biopsies and peripheral blood from alopecia areata patients. CD4+ and CD8+ T cells were sorted from PBMCs stained for CD3, CD4 and CD8.

The sequencing input was CD4+ Tregs sorted from blood. The V call is TRBV7-2, the J call TRBJ2-5; unclear D gene. The source of this sequence is a human donor with alopecia areata. CDR3 sequence: CASSSRETQYF. Here the CDR3 DNA reads TGTGCCAGCAGCTCGAGGGAGACCCAGTACTTC.